The present TCR beta chain was sequenced within a study of blood T cell repertoires in COVID-19. This clone was picked up a small number of times. Clones were sequenced by immunoSEQ multiplex PCR, and TCRdb holds only the in-frame ones, with some missing. The sample consists of around 250,000 clones, 83% of them appearing once. The CDR3 is made up of 14 amino acids. Germline trimming cut 8 bases from V and 2 bases from J; bases unmatched to any gene: 6. CDR1 and CDR2 from the germline V gene are LNHDA and SQIVND (reference sequence). The rearrangement uses TRBV19 and TRBJ1-2; 9 positions agree with TRBD1. The receptor was derived from a man in his forties or fifties with active or convalescent COVID-19. The sample was peripheral blood. The CDR3 region is CASSTGGENYGYTF. The CDR3 DNA is TGTGCCAGTTCGACAGGGGGGGAAAACTATGGCTACACCTTC.